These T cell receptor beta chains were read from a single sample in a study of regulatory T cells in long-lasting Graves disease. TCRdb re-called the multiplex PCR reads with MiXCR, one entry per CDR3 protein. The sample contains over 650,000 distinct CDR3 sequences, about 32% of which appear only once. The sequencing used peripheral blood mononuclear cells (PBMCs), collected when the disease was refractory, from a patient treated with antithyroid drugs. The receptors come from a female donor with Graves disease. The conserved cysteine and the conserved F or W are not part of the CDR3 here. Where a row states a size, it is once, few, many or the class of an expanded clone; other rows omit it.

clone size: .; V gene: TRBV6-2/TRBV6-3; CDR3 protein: ASSYGGTAVMNTEAF
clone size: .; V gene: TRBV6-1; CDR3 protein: ASSQGSEQPQH
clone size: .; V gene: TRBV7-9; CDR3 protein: ASSLEGGRGYT
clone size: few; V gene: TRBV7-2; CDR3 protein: ASSQQMRDCEQY
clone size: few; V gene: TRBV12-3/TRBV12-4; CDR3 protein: ASSPGTSGATYEQY
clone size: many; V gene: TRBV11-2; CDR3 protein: ASSRIGGDGRRTEAF
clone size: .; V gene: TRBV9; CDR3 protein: ASSGGLAGREQY
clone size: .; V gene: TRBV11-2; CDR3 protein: ANSLGPSYEQY
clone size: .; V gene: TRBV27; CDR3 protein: ASSPTSLTSGRASGANVLT
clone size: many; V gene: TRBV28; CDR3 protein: ASSFSAGFGNTEAF
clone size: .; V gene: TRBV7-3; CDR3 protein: ASSGLAGGTDTQY
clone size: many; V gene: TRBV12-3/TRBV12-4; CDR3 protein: ASSLLSQDEQY
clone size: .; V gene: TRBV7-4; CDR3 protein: ASSLENSANTGELF
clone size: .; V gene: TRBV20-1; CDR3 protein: SARVRTGKATNEKLF
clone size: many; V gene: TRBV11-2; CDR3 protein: ASSLVGGWGVPLH
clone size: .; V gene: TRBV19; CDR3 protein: ASSIRGTTNEKLF
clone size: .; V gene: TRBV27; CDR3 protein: ASSLYPGTYGYT
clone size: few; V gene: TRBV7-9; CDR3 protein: ASSLPVLYGYT
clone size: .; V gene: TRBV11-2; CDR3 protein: ASSYTVGGLYEQY
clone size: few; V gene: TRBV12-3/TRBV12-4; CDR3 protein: ASSADRAPQY
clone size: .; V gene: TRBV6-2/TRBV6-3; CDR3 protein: ASSYRGTSGANTGELF
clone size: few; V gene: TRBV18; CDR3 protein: ASSPLTGDSYGYT